These 10 T cell receptor beta chains were all obtained from the same sample, sequenced in a study of response to subunit inactivated influenza vaccine. One entry per CDR3 protein, called by TCRdb with MiXCR from the RT-PCR reads. The table shows fewer than 600,000 distinct CDR3 sequences, with under 8.5% occurring only once. The sample here was PBMCs from blood, taken less than 25 months after vaccination. The receptors derive from a man aged 50 to 75 who received an inactivated influenza vaccine.

This clonotype was picked up many times. This chain uses TRBV12-3 or TRBV12-4 with TRBJ2-5; 7 nucleotides agree with TRBD1. The CDR3 is made up of 14 amino acids. The J segment lost 3 bases and the V segment lost 6 bases, leaving 7 bases of the junction unmatched. The CDR3 loop reads CASSVDRVEETQYF. CDR3 sequence (DNA): TGTGCCAGCAGCGTTGACAGGGTCGAAGAGACCCAGTACTTC.

The chain joins TRBV29-1 to TRBJ1-1; TRBD1 aligns across 7 bases. CDR3 length: 14 residues. J gave up 0 bases and V 5 bases, and 6 bases lay outside the gene matches. The germline CDR1 and CDR2 sequences are SQVTM and ANQGSEA. The CDR3 DNA follows: TGCAGCGTTTACCGACAGGGTGTGAACACTGAAGCTTTCTTT. As protein: CSVYRQGVNTEAFF.

The chain is built from TRBV4-3 and TRBJ2-7; D not resolved. V lost 0 bases to trimming and J lost 6 bases, with 12 bases between them. The CDR3 covers 14 residues. CDR1 and CDR2 (germline): LGHNA, YSLEER. The CDR3 here is CASSQDLGFSEQYF. The CDR3 DNA sequence: TGCGCCAGCAGCCAAGATCTTGGCTTCTCCGAGCAGTACTTC.

The sample holds many counts of this clonotype. The V and J genes are TRBV11-2 and TRBJ2-7; D remains unclear. Trimming pared 0 bases from V and 9 bases from J, leaving 12 bases between. Germline V gene sequence: CDR1 SGHAT, CDR2 FQNNGV. The CDR3 is made up of 13 amino acids. The DNA for the CDR3 is TGTGCCAGCAGCTTAGATCGATCAGGATGGCAGTACTTC. Encoded protein: CASSLDRSGWQYF.

This sequence joins TRBV4-2 and TRBJ2-3, with 7 positions matching TRBD2. Germline-derived CDR1 and CDR2 are LGHNA and YNFKEQ. The CDR3 has 16 amino acids. Trimming took 5 bases from V and 7 from J; bases not matched to a gene: 15. CDR3: CASSDPIAGGHYTQYF. The CDR3 region has the DNA TGTGCCAGCAGCGACCCTATAGCGGGTGGGCATTATACGCAGTATTTT.

This clonotype was observed at least ten times. The rearrangement uses TRBV10-3 and TRBJ2-3, with 8 nucleotides matching TRBD2. The CDR3 runs to 16 residues. From germline, CDR1 is ENHRY and CDR2 SYGVKD. After removal of 3 bases from V and 3 bases from J, the junction contained 8 bases not matched to a gene. For the CDR3, the DNA is TGTGCCATCAGTGATGGCGGGAGGAAAAGGACAGATACGCAGTATTTT. Residues: CAISDGGRKRTDTQYF.

This clonotype was seen ten or more times. V is TRBV9 and J is TRBJ2-5, with no clear D. The V gene lost 0 bases and the J gene lost 10 bases, with 13 bases spanning the gap. From germline, CDR1 is SGDLS and CDR2 YYNGEE. CDR3 length: 13 amino acids. The CDR3: CASSVDTIGDQYF. Here the CDR3 DNA reads TGTGCCAGCAGCGTAGATACGATCGGAGACCAGTACTTC.

The chain is built from TRBV12-3 or TRBV12-4 and TRBJ1-1; tentatively, D is TRBD1 (6 bases). The CDR3 extends over 14 amino acids. Trimming pared 5 bases from V and 1 base from J, leaving 11 bases between. The CDR3 spells CASSKQGPNTEAFF. The CDR3, as DNA: TGTGCCAGCAGTAAACAGGGACCGAACACTGAAGCTTTCTTT.

The chain recombines TRBV7-9 with TRBJ1-1, with TRBD1 as a possible D gene (5 bases). The CDR3 loop spans 15 amino acids. Trimming cost V 5 bases and J 4 bases, with 17 bases left between them. The V gene's germline CDR1 is SEHNR and CDR2 FQNEAQ (reference sequence). CDR3 sequence reads: CASSTGRVPFTEAFF. The CDR3 DNA sequence: TGTGCCAGCAGCACAGGACGGGTTCCGTTCACTGAAGCTTTCTTT.

At least ten counts were recorded for this clonotype. The chain has TRBV11-3 and TRBJ2-3, with 12 bases aligning to TRBD2. CDR3 length: 18 amino acids. Unmatched junction bases numbered 7, after V lost 3 bases and J lost 0 bases. Per the germline V gene, CDR1 is SGHNT and CDR2 is YENEEA. CDR3 in amino acids: CASSFFTSGGTSTDTQYF. In DNA form, the CDR3 reads TGTGCCAGCAGCTTCTTTACTAGCGGGGGGACTAGCACAGATACGCAGTATTTT.